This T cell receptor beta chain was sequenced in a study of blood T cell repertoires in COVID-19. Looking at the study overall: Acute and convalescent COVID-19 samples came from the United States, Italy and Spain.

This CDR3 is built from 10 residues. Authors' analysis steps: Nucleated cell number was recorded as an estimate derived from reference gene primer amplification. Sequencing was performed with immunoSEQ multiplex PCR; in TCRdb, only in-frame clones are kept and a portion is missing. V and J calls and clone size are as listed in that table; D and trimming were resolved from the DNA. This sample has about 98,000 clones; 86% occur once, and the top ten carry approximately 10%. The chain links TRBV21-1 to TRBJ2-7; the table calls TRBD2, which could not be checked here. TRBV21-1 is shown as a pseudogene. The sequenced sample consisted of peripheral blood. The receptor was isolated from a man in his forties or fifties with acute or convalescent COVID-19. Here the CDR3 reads CASSLSEQYF. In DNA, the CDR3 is TGTGCCAGCAGCCTCTCCGAGCAGTACTTC.